A selection of T cell receptor beta chains follows, all from one sample in a study of cytomegalovirus exposure and HLA in healthy donors. Using immunoSEQ multiplex PCR, the repertoire was profiled, and TCRdb retains in-frame clones only, with some absent. Among approximately 60,000 clones, nearly 85% were seen once, and the ten largest hold roughly 1.5%. The sequenced material came from PBMCs. Receptors were obtained from a man between 25 and 39 years old in good health and CMV-seronegative. The CDR3 runs from the conserved cysteine through the conserved F or W. Each record gives: clone size, D gene, J gene, V gene, CDR3 DNA, CDR3 protein. The D gene is left open where the match is weak. Part of the rows lack a size; the others show once, few, many or a class for expanded clones.

clone size: -; D gene: TRBD2; J gene: TRBJ2-5; V gene: TRBV4-1; CDR3 DNA: TGCGCCAGCAGCCAAGGTCTAGCGGGGGCCTACCAAGAGACCCAGTACTTC; CDR3 protein: CASSQGLAGAYQETQYF
clone size: -; D gene: -; J gene: TRBJ1-2; V gene: TRBV7-2; CDR3 DNA: TGTGCCAGCAGCTTACAGGGGAACTATGGCTACACCTTC; CDR3 protein: CASSLQGNYGYTF
clone size: -; D gene: -; J gene: TRBJ1-2; V gene: TRBV6-5; CDR3 DNA: TGTGCCAGCAGCCCCGGAGGGTTAGAAAACACCTTC; CDR3 protein: CASSPGGLENTF
clone size: -; D gene: -; J gene: TRBJ2-2; V gene: TRBV18; CDR3 DNA: TGTGCCAGCCCAGAGAGCGCGAACACCGGGGAGCTGTTTTTT; CDR3 protein: CASPESANTGELFF
clone size: -; D gene: -; J gene: TRBJ1-1; V gene: TRBV27; CDR3 DNA: TGTGCCAGCAGTTTGGACACCTACACTGAAGCTTTCTTT; CDR3 protein: CASSLDTYTEAFF
clone size: few; D gene: -; J gene: TRBJ1-2; V gene: TRBV5-4; CDR3 DNA: TGTGCCAGCAGCTCGGACTGGAGGGGTGGCTACACCTTC; CDR3 protein: CASSSDWRGGYTF
clone size: -; D gene: -; J gene: TRBJ2-2; V gene: TRBV5-6; CDR3 DNA: TGTGCCAGCAGCAACGACAATTCTGGGGGCCGCACCGGGGAGCTGTTTTTT; CDR3 protein: CASSNDNSGGRTGELFF
clone size: few; D gene: TRBD2; J gene: TRBJ2-1; V gene: TRBV10-3; CDR3 DNA: TGTGCCATCAGTGAGCCGGGACTAGCTTCCTCGAGGGAGCAGTTCTTC; CDR3 protein: CAISEPGLASSREQFF
clone size: -; D gene: -; J gene: TRBJ1-5; V gene: TRBV2; CDR3 DNA: TGTGCCAGCGGTTCCGCGAATCAGCCCCAGCATTTT; CDR3 protein: CASGSANQPQHF
clone size: -; D gene: -; J gene: TRBJ1-2; V gene: TRBV6-1; CDR3 DNA: TGTGCCAGCAGTGAAGCCCCCTTCTGGGGGCATGGCTACACCTTC; CDR3 protein: CASSEAPFWGHGYTF
clone size: -; D gene: TRBD1; J gene: TRBJ1-5; V gene: TRBV28; CDR3 DNA: TGTGCCAGCAACTCCGGGACAGGGCTTAATCAGCCCCAGCATTTT; CDR3 protein: CASNSGTGLNQPQHF
clone size: -; D gene: TRBD1; J gene: TRBJ2-7; V gene: TRBV6-1; CDR3 DNA: TGTGCCAGCAGTGAAAGTTTGGGGACAGGGGGTCAAAACTTC; CDR3 protein: CASSESLGTGGQNF
clone size: -; D gene: -; J gene: TRBJ2-3; V gene: TRBV15; CDR3 DNA: TGTGCCACCAGCAGAGATAGGGGGGGCGGGAGTACGCAGTATTTT; CDR3 protein: CATSRDRGGGSTQYF
clone size: -; D gene: -; J gene: TRBJ2-3; V gene: TRBV4-3; CDR3 DNA: TGCGCCAGCAGCCAAGATAGGGGGATTAGCACAGATACGCAGTATTTT; CDR3 protein: CASSQDRGISTDTQYF
clone size: -; D gene: TRBD1; J gene: TRBJ1-6; V gene: TRBV19; CDR3 DNA: TGTGCCAGTAGTATGGGGGACAGGGCTGGTTCACCCCTCCACTTT; CDR3 protein: CASSMGDRAGSPLHF
clone size: -; D gene: -; J gene: TRBJ2-7; V gene: TRBV7-2; CDR3 DNA: TGTGCCAGCAGCTTTCAGGTCCCCGTAGTGCAGTACTTC; CDR3 protein: CASSFQVPVVQYF
clone size: -; D gene: -; J gene: TRBJ1-2; V gene: TRBV4-3; CDR3 DNA: TGCGCCAGCAGCCAAGATCGGGTAGGGGGAACCTATGGCTACACCTTC; CDR3 protein: CASSQDRVGGTYGYTF
clone size: -; D gene: -; J gene: TRBJ2-1; V gene: TRBV11-3; CDR3 DNA: TGTGCCAGCAGCCCCTTCAGGGTGAATGAGCAGTTCTTC; CDR3 protein: CASSPFRVNEQFF
clone size: -; D gene: TRBD1; J gene: TRBJ2-5; V gene: TRBV5-1; CDR3 DNA: TGCGCCAGCAGCGAGGACAGGGCCCAGGAGACCCAGTACTTC; CDR3 protein: CASSEDRAQETQYF
clone size: -; D gene: -; J gene: TRBJ2-1; V gene: TRBV27; CDR3 DNA: TGTGCCAGCTCCCAGATTAGGGGGGGATACTACAATGAGCAGTTCTTC; CDR3 protein: CASSQIRGGYYNEQFF
clone size: -; D gene: -; J gene: TRBJ1-1; V gene: TRBV18; CDR3 DNA: TGTGCCAGCTCACCACCGGGAGAGTATGTGAACACTGAAGCTTTCTTT; CDR3 protein: CASSPPGEYVNTEAFF
clone size: -; D gene: TRBD2; J gene: TRBJ2-1; V gene: TRBV10-3; CDR3 DNA: TGTGCCATCAAAGATACTAGCGGGGACTCCTACAATGAGCAGTTCTTC; CDR3 protein: CAIKDTSGDSYNEQFF
clone size: -; D gene: TRBD1; J gene: TRBJ1-2; V gene: TRBV4-2; CDR3 DNA: TGTGCCAGCAGCCAAGAATCTAACAGGGGGCTCAAGCTTGGCTACACCTTC; CDR3 protein: CASSQESNRGLKLGYTF
clone size: -; D gene: -; J gene: TRBJ2-7; V gene: TRBV6-1; CDR3 DNA: TGTGCCAGCAGTACACTCGTCGGGTCCTCCTACGAGCAGTACTTC; CDR3 protein: CASSTLVGSSYEQYF
clone size: -; D gene: -; J gene: TRBJ1-6; V gene: TRBV28; CDR3 DNA: TGTGCCAGCAGCGGACAACCTTCACCCCTCCACTTT; CDR3 protein: CASSGQPSPLHF
clone size: -; D gene: -; J gene: TRBJ1-4; V gene: TRBV7-2; CDR3 DNA: TGTGCCAGCAGCACCCACAGTATTAATGAAAAACTGTTTTTT; CDR3 protein: CASSTHSINEKLFF
clone size: -; D gene: TRBD2; J gene: TRBJ2-1; V gene: TRBV12-5; CDR3 DNA: TGTGCTAGTGGCCGTAAAACCCTCGGACTAGCGGGAGGTACTACCTCCTACAATGAGCAGTTCTTC; CDR3 protein: CASGRKTLGLAGGTTSYNEQFF
clone size: -; D gene: -; J gene: TRBJ2-6; V gene: TRBV4-1; CDR3 DNA: TGCGCCAGCAGCCAAGAATATTGGGGGGCTGGGGCCAACGTCCTGACTTTC; CDR3 protein: CASSQEYWGAGANVLTF
clone size: -; D gene: -; J gene: TRBJ1-2; V gene: TRBV6-1; CDR3 DNA: TGTGCCAGCATAGGGGCAAGGGGGATATACTATGGCTACACCTTC; CDR3 protein: CASIGARGIYYGYTF
clone size: -; D gene: TRBD1; J gene: TRBJ2-7; V gene: TRBV11-2; CDR3 DNA: TGTGCCAGCAGCCCAGATAAGGTCCAATGGACAGGCCGGGGCGAGCAGTACTTC; CDR3 protein: CASSPDKVQWTGRGEQYF
clone size: -; D gene: -; J gene: TRBJ2-6; V gene: TRBV30; CDR3 DNA: TGTGCCTGGAGTTTCGGGGGCTCTGGGGCCAACGTCCTGACTTTC; CDR3 protein: CAWSFGGSGANVLTF
clone size: -; D gene: TRBD1; J gene: TRBJ2-5; V gene: TRBV5-1; CDR3 DNA: TGCGCCAGCAGCTTTGGACAGGGGGGTTGGGAGACCCAGTACTTC; CDR3 protein: CASSFGQGGWETQYF
clone size: -; D gene: -; J gene: TRBJ1-4; V gene: TRBV9; CDR3 DNA: TGTGCCAGCAGCGGAGGATTGCCTAATGAAAAACTGTTTTTT; CDR3 protein: CASSGGLPNEKLFF
clone size: -; D gene: -; J gene: TRBJ1-5; V gene: TRBV10-3; CDR3 DNA: TGTGCCATGGGAGGGGAGGGGTCCCAGCCCCAGCATTTT; CDR3 protein: CAMGGEGSQPQHF
clone size: -; D gene: TRBD1; J gene: TRBJ1-4; V gene: TRBV7-2; CDR3 DNA: TGTGCCAGCAGCTTCCAGGGGGCAGAAGAAAAACTGTTTTTT; CDR3 protein: CASSFQGAEEKLFF
clone size: -; D gene: -; J gene: TRBJ1-5; V gene: TRBV7-2; CDR3 DNA: TGTGCCAGCAGCTTAGGGAGGCTCAATCAGCCCCAGCATTTT; CDR3 protein: CASSLGRLNQPQHF
clone size: -; D gene: TRBD1; J gene: TRBJ2-3; V gene: TRBV19; CDR3 DNA: TGTGCCAGTAGTCCGGGGACAGGGAACACAGATACGCAGTATTTT; CDR3 protein: CASSPGTGNTDTQYF
clone size: few; D gene: TRBD1; J gene: TRBJ2-7; V gene: TRBV7-8; CDR3 DNA: TGTGCCAGCAGCTTAATCGGGACAGGGCCCTACGAGCAGTACTTC; CDR3 protein: CASSLIGTGPYEQYF
clone size: few; D gene: TRBD1; J gene: TRBJ2-7; V gene: TRBV6-1; CDR3 DNA: TGTGCCAGCAGTAAGGACAGGGTTCGTTCCTACGAGCAGTACTTC; CDR3 protein: CASSKDRVRSYEQYF
clone size: -; D gene: -; J gene: TRBJ2-7; V gene: TRBV7-2; CDR3 DNA: TGTGCCAGCAGCTCACAGGTTTCCAGCTCCTACGAGCAGTACTTC; CDR3 protein: CASSSQVSSSYEQYF